This T cell receptor (beta chain) was retrieved from a study of T cells in Graves' hyperthyroidism and ophthalmopathy. Study at large: Initial diagnosis, before any treatment, was when peripheral blood was collected.

Findings and caveats of the study: In simple terms, a model built on 13 V-J features told ophthalmopathy apart from stable hyperthyroidism.

Regarding this clonotype: Its antigen is undetermined.

Amplification of TCR beta CDR3 regions was performed using RNA transcripts as template. A first-round RT-PCR of the TCR CDR3 used the HTBI primer set. One entry per CDR3 protein, called by TCRdb with MiXCR from the multiplex PCR reads. The sample holds 350,000 to 450,000 distinct CDR3 sequences, about 18% seen once. The specimen was blood. This sequence originates from a woman younger than 45 with Graves' hyperthyroidism that later progressed to Graves' ophthalmopathy.

The CDR3 loop is CASSQDGLEQFF. The CDR3 DNA follows: TGCGCCAGCAGCCAAGATGGCCTTGAGCAGTTCTTC. V gene TRBV4-1 combines with J gene TRBJ2-1; D remains ambiguous. Trimming took 0 bases from V and 9 from J, leaving 6 bases between them. Germline V gives CDR1 MGHRA, CDR2 YSYEKL. CDR3 size: 12 residues.